This T cell receptor (beta chain) was retrieved from a study of shared clonotypes between healthy human individuals. Study details: Each donor had three CD4 naive, three CD4 memory, two CD8 naive and one CD8 memory plate.

Assay execution took place at the deep level. TCRdb's copy holds only in-frame clones and misses some; the assay was immunoSEQ multiplex PCR. The data contain approximately 2.5 million clones, about 92% of them singletons. Trimming removed 7 bases from V and 3 bases from J; junction bases left unmatched: 8. Germline CDR1 reads MNHEY; CDR2 reads SVGAGI. The CDR3 runs 15 residues. Healthy HIV-negative adults with no recent acute infections or vaccinations were recruited as donors. CD45RA-negative memory and CD45RA+ naive subsets were split from the CD4+ cells. Sequenced: naive CD4+ T cells sorted from blood. The subset was: CD45RA+ positively selected. This receptor was taken from a young man in good health. The chain couples TRBV6-5 to TRBJ2-7; 11 bases agree with TRBD2. CDR3 region: CASTPGLAGNYEQYF. The CDR3 nucleotides are TGTGCCAGCACCCCCGGACTAGCGGGTAACTACGAGCAGTACTTC.